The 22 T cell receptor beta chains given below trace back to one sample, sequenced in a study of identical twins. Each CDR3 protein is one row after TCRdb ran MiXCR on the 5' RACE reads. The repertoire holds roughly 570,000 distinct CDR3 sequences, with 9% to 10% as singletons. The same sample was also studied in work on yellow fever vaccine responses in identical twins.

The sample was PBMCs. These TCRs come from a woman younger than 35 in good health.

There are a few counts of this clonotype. CDR3 bases: TGTGCCAGCAGGCTGAGCGGGAGAAACGAGCAGTACTTC. This sequence encodes CASRLSGRNEQYF. The rearrangement links TRBV5-4 to TRBJ2-7; 8 positions agree with TRBD2. Germline V gene lookup returns CDR1 SGHNT and CDR2 YYREEE (reference sequence). With 5 bases clipped from V and 5 bases from J, the junction kept 6 bases outside the gene matches. This CDR3 is built from 13 residues.

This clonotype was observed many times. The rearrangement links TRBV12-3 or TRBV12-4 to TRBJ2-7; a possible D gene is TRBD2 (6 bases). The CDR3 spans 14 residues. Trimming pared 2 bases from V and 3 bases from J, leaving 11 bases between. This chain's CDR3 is CASSLTGEGYEQYF. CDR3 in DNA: TGTGCCAGCAGTTTAACGGGGGAAGGCTACGAGCAGTACTTC.

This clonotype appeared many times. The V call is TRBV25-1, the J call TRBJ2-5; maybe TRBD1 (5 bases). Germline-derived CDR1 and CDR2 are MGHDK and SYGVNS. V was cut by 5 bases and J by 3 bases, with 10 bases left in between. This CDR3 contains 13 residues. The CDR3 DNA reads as TGTGCCAGCAGTTTCTTCAGGGAAGAGACCCAGTACTTC. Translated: CASSFFREETQYF.

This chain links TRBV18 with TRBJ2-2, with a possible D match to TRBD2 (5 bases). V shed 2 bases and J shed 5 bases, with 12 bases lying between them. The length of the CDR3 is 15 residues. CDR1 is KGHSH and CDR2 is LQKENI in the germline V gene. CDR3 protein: CASSPTNGLTGELFF. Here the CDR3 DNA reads TGTGCCAGCTCACCAACGAATGGACTGACCGGGGAGCTGTTTTTT.

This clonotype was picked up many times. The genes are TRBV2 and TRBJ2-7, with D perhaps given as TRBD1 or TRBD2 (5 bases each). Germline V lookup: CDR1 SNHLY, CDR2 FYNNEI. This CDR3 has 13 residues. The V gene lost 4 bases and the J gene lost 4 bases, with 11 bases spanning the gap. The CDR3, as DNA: TGTGCCAGCAGTGGAGACAGAGGGTACGAGCAGTACTTC. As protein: CASSGDRGYEQYF.

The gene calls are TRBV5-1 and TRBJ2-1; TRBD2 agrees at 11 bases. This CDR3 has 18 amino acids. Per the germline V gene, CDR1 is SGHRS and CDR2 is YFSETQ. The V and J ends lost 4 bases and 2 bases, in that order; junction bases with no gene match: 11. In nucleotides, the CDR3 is TGCGCCAGCAGCACACTCTTAGCGGGAGGGGCCCCCTACAATGAGCAGTTCTTC. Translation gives CASSTLLAGGAPYNEQFF.

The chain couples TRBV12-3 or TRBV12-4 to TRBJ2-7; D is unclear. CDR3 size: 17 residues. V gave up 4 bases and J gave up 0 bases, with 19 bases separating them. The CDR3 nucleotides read TGTGCCAGCAGTTCAAACCCGGACCTCCTGAGCTCCTACGAGCAGTACTTC. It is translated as CASSSNPDLLSSYEQYF.

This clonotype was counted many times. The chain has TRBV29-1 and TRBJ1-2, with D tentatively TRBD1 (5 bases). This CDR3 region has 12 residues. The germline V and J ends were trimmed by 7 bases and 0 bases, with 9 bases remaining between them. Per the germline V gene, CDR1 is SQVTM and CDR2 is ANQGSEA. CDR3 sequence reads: CSAAGSNYGYTF. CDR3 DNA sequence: TGCAGCGCAGCAGGGTCTAACTATGGCTACACCTTC.

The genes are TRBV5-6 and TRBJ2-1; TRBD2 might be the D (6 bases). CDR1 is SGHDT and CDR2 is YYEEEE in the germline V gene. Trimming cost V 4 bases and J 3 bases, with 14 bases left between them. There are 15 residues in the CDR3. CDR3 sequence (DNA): TGTGCCAGCAGCCCCATCCGCGGGGTCTACAATGAGCAGTTCTTC. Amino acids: CASSPIRGVYNEQFF.

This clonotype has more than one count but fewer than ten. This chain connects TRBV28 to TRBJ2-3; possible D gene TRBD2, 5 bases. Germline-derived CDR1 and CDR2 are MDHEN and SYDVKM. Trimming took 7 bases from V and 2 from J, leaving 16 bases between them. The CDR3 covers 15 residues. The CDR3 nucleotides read TGTGCCAGCAAGAGGGCGGTAGACTTCACAGATACGCAGTATTTT. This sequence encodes CASKRAVDFTDTQYF.

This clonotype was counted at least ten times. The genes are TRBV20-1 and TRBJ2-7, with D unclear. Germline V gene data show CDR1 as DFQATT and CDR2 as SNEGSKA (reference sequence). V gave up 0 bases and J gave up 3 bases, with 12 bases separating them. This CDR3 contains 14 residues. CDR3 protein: CSARDTQQSYEQYF. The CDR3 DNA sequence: TGCAGTGCTAGAGATACACAGCAGAGCTACGAGCAGTACTTC.

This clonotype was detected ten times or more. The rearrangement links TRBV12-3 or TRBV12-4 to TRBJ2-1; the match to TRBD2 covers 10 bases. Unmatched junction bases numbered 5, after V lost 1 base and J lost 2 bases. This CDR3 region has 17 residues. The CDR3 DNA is TGTGCCAGCAGTTTAGAGTCTAGCGGGAGCCCCTACAATGAGCAGTTCTTC. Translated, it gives CASSLESSGSPYNEQFF.

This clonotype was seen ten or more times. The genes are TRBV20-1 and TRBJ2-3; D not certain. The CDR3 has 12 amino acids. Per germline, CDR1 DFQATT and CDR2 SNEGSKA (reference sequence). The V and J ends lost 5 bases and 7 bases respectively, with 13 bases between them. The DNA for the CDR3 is TGCAGTGCTGGCGATGGCCTCAATACGCAGTATTTT. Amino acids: CSAGDGLNTQYF.

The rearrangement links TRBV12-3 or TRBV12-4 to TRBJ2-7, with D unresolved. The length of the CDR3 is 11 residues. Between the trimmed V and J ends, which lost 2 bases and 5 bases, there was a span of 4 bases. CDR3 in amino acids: CASSLKDEQYF. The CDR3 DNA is TGTGCCAGCAGTTTAAAGGACGAGCAGTACTTC.

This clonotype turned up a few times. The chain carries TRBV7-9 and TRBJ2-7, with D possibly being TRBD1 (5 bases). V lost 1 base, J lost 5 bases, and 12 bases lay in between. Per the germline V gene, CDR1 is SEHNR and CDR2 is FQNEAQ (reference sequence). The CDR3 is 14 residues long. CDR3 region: CASSLVLAGHEQYF. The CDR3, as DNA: TGTGCCAGCAGCTTAGTCTTGGCAGGGCACGAGCAGTACTTC.

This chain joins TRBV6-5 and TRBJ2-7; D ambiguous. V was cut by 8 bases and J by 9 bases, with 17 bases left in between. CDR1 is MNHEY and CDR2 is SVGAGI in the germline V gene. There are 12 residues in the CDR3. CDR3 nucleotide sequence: TGTGCCAGCGGTCAGACGGGCGGTGGGCAGTACTTC. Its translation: CASGQTGGGQYF.

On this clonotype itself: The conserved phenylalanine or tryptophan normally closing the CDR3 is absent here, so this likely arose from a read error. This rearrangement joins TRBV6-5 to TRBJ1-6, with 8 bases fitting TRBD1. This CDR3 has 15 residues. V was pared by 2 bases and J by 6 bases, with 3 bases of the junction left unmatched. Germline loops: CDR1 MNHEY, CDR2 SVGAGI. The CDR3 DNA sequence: TGTGCCAGCAGTTACCCCGACAGGGGTAATTCACCCCTCCACCTT. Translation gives CASSYPDRGNSPLHL.

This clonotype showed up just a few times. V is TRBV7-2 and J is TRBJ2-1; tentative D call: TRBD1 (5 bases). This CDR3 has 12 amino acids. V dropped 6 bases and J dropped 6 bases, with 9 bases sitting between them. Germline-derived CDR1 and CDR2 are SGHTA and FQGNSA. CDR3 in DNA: TGTGCCAGCAGAACAGGAATCAATGAGCAGTTCTTC. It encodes CASRTGINEQFF.

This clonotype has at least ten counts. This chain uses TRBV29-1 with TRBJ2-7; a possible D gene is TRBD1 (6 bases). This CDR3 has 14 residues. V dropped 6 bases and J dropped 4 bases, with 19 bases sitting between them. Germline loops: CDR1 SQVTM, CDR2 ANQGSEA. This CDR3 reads CSVDRQDGGYEQYF. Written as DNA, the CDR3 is TGCAGCGTCGATCGACAGGATGGTGGGTACGAGCAGTACTTC.

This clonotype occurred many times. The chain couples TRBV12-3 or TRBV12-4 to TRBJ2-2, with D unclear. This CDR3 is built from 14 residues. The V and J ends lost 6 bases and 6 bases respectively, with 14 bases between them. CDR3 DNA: TGTGCCAGCAGCCGCGACTCCTCTCCCGGGGAGCTGTTTTTT. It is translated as CASSRDSSPGELFF.

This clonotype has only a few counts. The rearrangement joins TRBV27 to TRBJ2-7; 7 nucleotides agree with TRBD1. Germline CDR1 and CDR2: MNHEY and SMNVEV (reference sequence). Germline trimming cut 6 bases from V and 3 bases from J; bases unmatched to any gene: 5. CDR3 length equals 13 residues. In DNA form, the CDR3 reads TGTGCCAGCAGCGGGGACAGACGCTACGAGCAGTACTTC. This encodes CASSGDRRYEQYF.

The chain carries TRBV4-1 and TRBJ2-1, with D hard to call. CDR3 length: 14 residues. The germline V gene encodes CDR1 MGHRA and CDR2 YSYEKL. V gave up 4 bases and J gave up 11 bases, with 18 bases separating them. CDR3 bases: TGCGCCAGCAGCCCCACTAAACCAACTTCCAAGCAGTTCTTC. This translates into CASSPTKPTSKQFF.